This T cell receptor (beta chain) was obtained from a study of tumor-infiltrating lymphocytes in primary liver carcinoma. As for the study in general: Read depth, roughly 3.5 to 8 million productive TCRbeta reads, did not differ significantly between tissues.

The investigators made TCR beta cDNA from about 510 ng total RNA, using a constant-region primer. The TCR beta library was amplified through three nested multiplex PCR rounds in a modified ARM-PCR procedure. The first two PCR rounds used TRBV1-TRBV30 primers with a Cbeta primer, 9 to 11 cycles each. TCRdb reanalysed the multiplex PCR reads using MiXCR and keeps one entry per CDR3 protein. Here the sample spans about 100,000 distinct CDR3 sequences, more than 65% being singletons. Notes on this clonotype: Its specificity is not known. This may be a read error, as it is one base from a much larger clone. The missing conserved phenylalanine or tryptophan at the end of this CDR3 makes a read error likely.

Unsorted bulk tissue (about 18-32 mg) underwent RNA and DNA co-extraction. CDR3 length equals 15 residues. J lost 4 bases, V lost 4 bases, and 5 bases had no gene match. Findings of the study overall: A fraction of only about 7.5-25% of top clones appeared in all five tumor regions. Compared with blood, tumor repertoires held significantly more in their top 250 clones.

What was sequenced was liver tumor tissue from sampling region 5. The subset here: tumor region T5, tumor centre. This receptor was taken from a woman in her sixties or seventies with primary liver carcinoma and hepatitis B virus infection. The chain has TRBV12-3 or TRBV12-4 and TRBJ2-2, with 8 bases that match TRBD2. The CDR3 spells CASSSSGRGTGELFC. CDR3 in DNA: TGTGCCAGCAGTTCGAGCGGGAGAGGCACCGGGGAGCTGTTTTGT.